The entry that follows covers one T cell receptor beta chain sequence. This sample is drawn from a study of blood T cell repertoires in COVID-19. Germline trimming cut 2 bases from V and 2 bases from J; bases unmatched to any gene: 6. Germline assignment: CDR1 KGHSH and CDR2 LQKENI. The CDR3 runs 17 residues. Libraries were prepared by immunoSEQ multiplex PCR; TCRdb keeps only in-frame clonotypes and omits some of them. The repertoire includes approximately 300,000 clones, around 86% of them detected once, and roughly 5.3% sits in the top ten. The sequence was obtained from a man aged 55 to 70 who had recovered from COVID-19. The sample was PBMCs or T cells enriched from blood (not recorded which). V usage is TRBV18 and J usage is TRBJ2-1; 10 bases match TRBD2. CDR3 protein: CASSPNPAGGAYNEQFF. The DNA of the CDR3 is TGTGCCAGCTCACCAAATCCAGCGGGAGGGGCCTACAATGAGCAGTTCTTC.